The 24 T cell receptor beta chains listed next were all sequenced from one sample in a study of blood T cell repertoires in COVID-19. The repertoire was sequenced with immunoSEQ multiplex PCR; TCRdb's copy has only in-frame clones and lacks some. The sample carries 220,000 or so clones, about 88% recorded once. What was sequenced was peripheral blood. The receptors here all came from a man over 45 who had recovered from COVID-19.

The chain recombines TRBV28 with TRBJ2-5, with 10 bases matching TRBD1. V shed 3 bases and J 2 bases; nucleotides not matched to a gene: 6. This CDR3 region has 16 residues. Germline lookup yields CDR1 MDHEN and CDR2 SYDVKM. This chain's CDR3 is CASSFPGTGEQETQYF. CDR3 nucleotide sequence: TGTGCCAGCAGTTTCCCCGGGACAGGGGAACAAGAGACCCAGTACTTC.

The genes are TRBV5-1 and TRBJ2-3; 10 bases align to TRBD1. Germline values: CDR1 SGHRS, CDR2 YFSETQ. The V segment lost 3 bases and the J segment 6 bases; nucleotides outside the gene matches: 4. The CDR3 contains 14 residues. For the CDR3, the DNA is TGCGCCAGCAGCTCCGGGACAGGGGTTGATACGCAGTATTTT. Its protein product is CASSSGTGVDTQYF.

The chain recombines TRBV3-1 (or the pseudogene TRBV3-2) with TRBJ1-1; 9 bases are a match to TRBD1. This CDR3 is 16 amino acids long. V lost 5 bases to trimming and J lost 3 bases; unmatched junction nucleotides: 10. Germline lookup yields CDR1 LGHDT and CDR2 YNNKEL (reference sequence). The CDR3 nucleotides read TGTGCCAGCAGCAGGGGGACAGGGCGGGTGTACACTGAAGCTTTCTTT. Its translation: CASSRGTGRVYTEAFF.

The rearrangement links TRBV28 to TRBJ2-7, with 10 bases lining up with TRBD2. V was clipped by 5 bases and J by 2 bases; unmatched bases: 9. In germline, CDR1 is MDHEN, CDR2 SYDVKM. The CDR3 loop spans 16 amino acids. The DNA for the CDR3 is TGTGCCAGCAGTCTCACCCTAGCGGGAGATCCCTACGAGCAGTACTTC. Amino acid sequence: CASSLTLAGDPYEQYF.

The V call is TRBV5-1, the J call TRBJ2-7, with TRBD1 matching 7 bases. Germline CDR1 and CDR2: SGHRS and YFSETQ. The CDR3 length is 18 residues. V shed 0 bases and J 0 bases; nucleotides not matched to a gene: 12. In DNA, the CDR3 is TGCGCCAGCAGCTTGGAAAGGCAGGGGGTAATGGGCTCCTACGAGCAGTACTTC. This encodes CASSLERQGVMGSYEQYF.

The chain is built from TRBV28 and TRBJ2-6; 10 bases are shared with TRBD2. The CDR3 runs to 16 residues. With V trimmed by 9 bases and J by 3 bases, 8 bases remained unmatched. Germline values: CDR1 MDHEN, CDR2 SYDVKM. CDR3 DNA sequence: TGTGCCAGTGCCGGGACTAGCGCCGATGGGGCCAACGTCCTGACTTTC. Protein sequence: CASAGTSADGANVLTF.

As DNA, the CDR3 is TGCGCCAGCAGCCCGACTAGTAGGGCCGGGGAGCTGTTTTTT. Translated, it gives CASSPTSRAGELFF. V is TRBV10-1 and J is TRBJ2-2; the D gene is possibly TRBD2 (6 bases). The CDR3 spans 14 residues. Per the germline V gene, CDR1 is WNHNN and CDR2 is SYGVQD (reference sequence). The V gene lost 6 bases and the J gene lost 6 bases, with 14 bases spanning the gap.

The chain joins TRBV27 to TRBJ1-2; D is unresolved. Trimming removed 5 bases from V and 8 bases from J, with 12 bases in between. The CDR3 length is 12 residues. Germline loops: CDR1 MNHEY, CDR2 SMNVEV (reference sequence). CDR3 DNA: TGTGCCAGCAGTCTAAGAGGGCAGGGCTACACCTTC. It is translated as CASSLRGQGYTF.

This clone appeared a few times. DNA for the CDR3: TGTGCCTGGGGGACAGGGGTTCCTAATTCACCCCTCCACTTT. Protein: CAWGTGVPNSPLHF. The chain combines TRBV30 with TRBJ1-6; 10 nucleotides align to TRBD1. CDR1 is GTSNPN, CDR2 SVGIG, per germline (reference sequence). The CDR3 loop spans 14 amino acids. Germline trimming cut 5 bases from V and 6 bases from J; bases unmatched to any gene: 4.

The chain joins TRBV5-1 to TRBJ2-3; D is perhaps TRBD1 (5 bases). Looked up from germline, CDR1 is SGHRS and CDR2 is YFSETQ. Trimming shortened V by 4 bases and J by 4 bases, and 19 bases separated the two germline ends. The CDR3 sequence is 16 residues long. The CDR3 sequence: CASSRAEILGADTQYF. The CDR3 bases are TGCGCCAGCAGCCGAGCAGAAATCTTAGGGGCAGATACGCAGTATTTT.

V is TRBV2 and J is TRBJ2-2, with D maybe TRBD1 (5 bases). The CDR3 is 12 amino acids. V was shortened by 8 bases and J by 6 bases, with 10 bases between the two germline ends. Germline V CDR1 and CDR2: SNHLY, FYNNEI. CDR3 in DNA: TGTGCCAGCCCCACAGGCGCCGGGGAGCTGTTTTTT. It translates to CASPTGAGELFF.

The rearrangement links TRBV11-3 to TRBJ2-1; D perhaps matches TRBD2 (5 bases). Germline V lookup: CDR1 SGHNT, CDR2 YENEEA. The CDR3 has 15 amino acids. Trimming removed 3 bases at V and 5 bases at J, with 14 bases between. Here the CDR3 DNA reads TGTGCCAGCAGCTTGAGTAACGGGGAAAACAATGAGCAGTTCTTC. This sequence encodes CASSLSNGENNEQFF.

CDR3 bases: TGTGCCATCAGTGAGTCCGACAGGGGCACAGATACGCAGTATTTT. It codes for CAISESDRGTDTQYF. This chain uses TRBV10-3 with TRBJ2-3; 7 positions match TRBD1. The CDR3 consists of 15 residues. The V gene's germline CDR1 is ENHRY and CDR2 SYGVKD. Germline trimming cut 0 bases from V and 1 base from J; bases unmatched to any gene: 1.

This sequence joins TRBV2 and TRBJ2-6; TRBD2 is a possible D gene (5 bases). The CDR3 has 16 amino acids. The germline V and J ends were trimmed by 7 bases and 4 bases, with 17 bases remaining between them. The germline gives CDR1 SNHLY, CDR2 FYNNEI. The CDR3, as DNA: TGTGCCAGCAACGAGGGCGAATTTCTCGGGGCCAACGTCCTGACTTTC. Amino acids: CASNEGEFLGANVLTF.

This chain uses TRBV24-1 with TRBJ2-1; D might be TRBD2 (6 bases). V dropped 10 bases and J dropped 7 bases, with 19 bases sitting between them. The germline CDR1 and CDR2 sequences are KGHDR and SFDVKD. The CDR3 totals 14 residues. CDR3 nucleotide sequence: TGTGCCACGAAGGGAGCGGGCCCTATTAATGAGCAGTTCTTC. Amino acids: CATKGAGPINEQFF.

The chain employs TRBV5-4 and TRBJ1-2, with 8 bases aligning to TRBD1. This CDR3 comprises 15 residues. J gave up 6 bases and V 2 bases, and 9 bases lay outside the gene matches. CDR1 SGHNT and CDR2 YYREEE come from the germline V gene (reference sequence). CDR3 residues: CASSFFNQGADGYTF. CDR3 sequence (DNA): TGTGCCAGCAGCTTTTTTAACCAGGGGGCGGATGGCTACACCTTC.

This clone was found a few times. The chain carries TRBV4-2 and TRBJ2-1; 10 bases are shared with TRBD2. Per germline, CDR1 LGHNA and CDR2 YNFKEQ. V lost 0 bases to trimming and J lost 7 bases; unmatched junction nucleotides: 12. The CDR3 extends over 18 amino acids. The CDR3 here is CASSQDWPSGRLGNEQFF. As DNA, the CDR3 is TGTGCCAGCAGCCAAGATTGGCCTAGCGGGAGACTGGGTAATGAGCAGTTCTTC.

The chain uses TRBV15 and TRBJ2-7, with D uncertain. Germline assignment: CDR1 LNHNV and CDR2 YYDKDF (reference sequence). The CDR3 spans 14 residues. Trimming took 1 base from V and 2 from J, leaving 9 bases between them. The CDR3 is CATSRGADPYEQYF. The CDR3, as DNA: TGTGCCACCAGCAGAGGTGCGGATCCCTACGAGCAGTACTTC.

V and J are TRBV5-1 and TRBJ2-3, with D possibly matching TRBD2 (5 bases). Germline-derived CDR1 and CDR2 are SGHRS and YFSETQ. V shed 0 bases and J shed 1 base, with 12 bases lying between them. This CDR3 is built from 16 residues. The CDR3 sequence is CASSLALADGTDTQYF. CDR3 DNA: TGCGCCAGCAGCTTGGCCCTAGCCGATGGCACAGATACGCAGTATTTT.

The V and J genes are TRBV6-5 and TRBJ2-7, with 8 bases identical to TRBD1. The J segment lost 5 bases and the V segment lost 9 bases, leaving 15 bases of the junction unmatched. CDR1 is MNHEY, CDR2 SVGAGI, per germline. The CDR3 loop spans 15 amino acids. The CDR3 sequence: CASTSGGMAGHEQYF. As DNA, the CDR3 is TGTGCCAGTACTTCAGGGGGCATGGCGGGCCACGAGCAGTACTTC.

This clone was seen only a few times. The V gene is TRBV20-1, the J gene TRBJ2-7; the match to TRBD2 covers 9 bases. Germline-derived CDR1 and CDR2 are DFQATT and SNEGSKA (reference sequence). The V and J ends lost 4 bases and 4 bases, in that order; junction bases with no gene match: 8. This CDR3 spans 14 amino acids. CDR3 in DNA: TGCAGTGCTAATGATCTAGCGGGGAAATACGAGCAGTACTTC. Translating it yields CSANDLAGKYEQYF.

CDR3 sequence reads: CASSLTREPYNEQFF. CDR3 bases: TGTGCCAGCAGCTTGACGCGGGAGCCCTACAATGAGCAGTTCTTC. This chain links TRBV7-8 with TRBJ2-1; TRBD2 aligns across 7 bases. Germline CDR1 reads SGHVS; CDR2 reads FQNEAQ. The CDR3 is made up of 15 amino acids. The ends lost 3 bases at V and 2 bases at J; junction bases unmatched: 4.

The chain links TRBV11-2 to TRBJ1-1; TRBD1 might be the D (5 bases). The V end was cut by 5 bases, the J end by 1 base, with 14 bases between. Germline V gives CDR1 SGHAT, CDR2 FQNNGV. The CDR3 has 15 residues. The CDR3 bases are TGTGCCAGCAGCCCCGGGGGGACGGCGAACACTGAAGCTTTCTTT. This translates into CASSPGGTANTEAFF.

DNA for the CDR3: TGTGCCAGCAGCTTAAGAGCGGGAGGGTACGAGCAGTACTTC. Protein product: CASSLRAGGYEQYF. This chain connects TRBV11-2 to TRBJ2-7; TRBD2 aligns across 10 bases. Germline V lookup: CDR1 SGHAT, CDR2 FQNNGV. V was pared by 2 bases and J by 4 bases, with 2 bases of the junction left unmatched. This CDR3 comprises 14 residues.